This T cell receptor beta chain was recorded in a study of control samples from healthy donors and cancer patients. Here immunoSEQ multiplex PCR was the method, and the copy in TCRdb shows in-frame clones only, minus some. The profile covers about 130,000 clones, with more than 90% appearing a single time and less than 7% taken by the ten largest. The sample taken for sequencing was blood. The sequence was collected from a man between 18 and 29 years old in good health.

The CDR3 region has the DNA TGTGCCAGCAGCTCTCGGGATAGCCCAGATACGCAGTATTTT. It specifies CASSSRDSPDTQYF. The rearrangement uses TRBV5-4 and TRBJ2-3; maybe TRBD2 (5 bases). The V gene's germline CDR1 is SGHNT and CDR2 YYREEE (reference sequence). Trimming removed 3 bases at V and 4 bases at J, with 12 bases between. This CDR3 comprises 14 residues. Looking up the rest from reference TRBV5-4 and TRBJ2-3 gives the full variable domain: ETGVTQSPTHLIKTRGQQVTLRCSSQSGHNTVSWYQQALGQGPQFIFQYYREEENGRGNFPPRFSGLQFPNYSSELNVNALELDDSALYLCASSSRDSPDTQYFGPGTRLTVL.